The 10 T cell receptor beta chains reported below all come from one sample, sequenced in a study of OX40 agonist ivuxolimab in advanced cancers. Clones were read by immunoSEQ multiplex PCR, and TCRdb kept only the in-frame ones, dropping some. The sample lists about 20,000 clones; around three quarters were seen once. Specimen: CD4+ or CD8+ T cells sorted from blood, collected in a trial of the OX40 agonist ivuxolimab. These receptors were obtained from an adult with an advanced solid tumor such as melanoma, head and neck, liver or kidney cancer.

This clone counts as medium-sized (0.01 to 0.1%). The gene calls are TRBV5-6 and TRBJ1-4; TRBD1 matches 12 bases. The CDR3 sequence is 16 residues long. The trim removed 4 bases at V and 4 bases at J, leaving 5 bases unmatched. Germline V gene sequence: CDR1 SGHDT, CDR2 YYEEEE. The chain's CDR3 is CASSRGTGGLNEKLFF. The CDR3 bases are TGTGCCAGCAGCCGCGGGACAGGGGGCCTTAATGAAAAACTGTTTTTT.

As DNA, the CDR3 is TGCGCCAGCAGCCAAGGGAGGACAGGGGCCTACGAGCAGTACTTC. It yields the protein CASSQGRTGAYEQYF. The chain joins TRBV4-3 to TRBJ2-7; TRBD1 agrees at 9 bases. CDR1 is LGHNA and CDR2 is YSLEER in the germline V gene. CDR3 length equals 15 residues. The V gene end was trimmed by 1 base and the J gene end by 2 bases; junction bases not matched to a gene: 3.

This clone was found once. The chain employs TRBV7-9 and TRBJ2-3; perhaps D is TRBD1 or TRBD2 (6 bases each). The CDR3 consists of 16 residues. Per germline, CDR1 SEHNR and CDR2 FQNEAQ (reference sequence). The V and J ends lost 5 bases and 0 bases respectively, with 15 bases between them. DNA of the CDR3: TGTGCCAGCAGCCCAAAGAGGAGGGGGAGCACAGATACGCAGTATTTT. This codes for CASSPKRRGSTDTQYF.

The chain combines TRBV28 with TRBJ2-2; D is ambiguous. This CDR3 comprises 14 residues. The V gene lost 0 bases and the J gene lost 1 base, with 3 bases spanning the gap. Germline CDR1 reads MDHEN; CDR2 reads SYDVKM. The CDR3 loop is CASSLWQNTGELFF. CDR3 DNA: TGTGCCAGCAGTTTATGGCAGAACACCGGGGAGCTGTTTTTT.

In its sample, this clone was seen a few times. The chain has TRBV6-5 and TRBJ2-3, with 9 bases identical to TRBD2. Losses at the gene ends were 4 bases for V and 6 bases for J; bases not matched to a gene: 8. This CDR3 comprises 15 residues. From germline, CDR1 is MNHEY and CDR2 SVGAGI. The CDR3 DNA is TGTGCCAGCAGTTGGACTAGCGAGGGCTCGGATACGCAGTATTTT. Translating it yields CASSWTSEGSDTQYF.

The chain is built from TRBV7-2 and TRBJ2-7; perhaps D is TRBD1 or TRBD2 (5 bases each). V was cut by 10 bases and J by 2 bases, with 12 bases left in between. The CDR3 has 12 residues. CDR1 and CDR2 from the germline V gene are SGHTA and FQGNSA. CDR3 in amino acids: CATGTVTYEQYF. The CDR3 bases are TGTGCCACGGGGACGGTTACCTACGAGCAGTACTTC.

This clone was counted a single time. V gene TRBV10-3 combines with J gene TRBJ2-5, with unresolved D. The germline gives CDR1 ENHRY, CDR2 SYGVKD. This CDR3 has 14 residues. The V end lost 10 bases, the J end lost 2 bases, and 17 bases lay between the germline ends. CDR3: CATADVAEQETQYF. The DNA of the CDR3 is TGTGCCACCGCGGACGTCGCGGAGCAAGAGACCCAGTACTTC.

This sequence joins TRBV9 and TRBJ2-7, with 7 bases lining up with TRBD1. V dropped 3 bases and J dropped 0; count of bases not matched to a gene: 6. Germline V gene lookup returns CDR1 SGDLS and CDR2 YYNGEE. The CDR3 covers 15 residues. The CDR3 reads CASSEDRTHSYEQYF. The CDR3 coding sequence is TGTGCCAGCAGCGAGGACAGGACCCACTCCTACGAGCAGTACTTC.

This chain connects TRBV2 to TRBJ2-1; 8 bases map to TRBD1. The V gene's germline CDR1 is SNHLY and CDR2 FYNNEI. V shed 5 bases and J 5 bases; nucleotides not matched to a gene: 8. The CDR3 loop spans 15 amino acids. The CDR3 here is CASSYGTGENNEQFF. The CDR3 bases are TGTGCCAGCAGTTATGGGACAGGAGAAAACAATGAGCAGTTCTTC.

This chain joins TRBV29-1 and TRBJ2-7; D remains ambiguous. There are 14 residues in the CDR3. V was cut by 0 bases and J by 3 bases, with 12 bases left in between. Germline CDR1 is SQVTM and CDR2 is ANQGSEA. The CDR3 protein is CSVEDPDAHYEQYF. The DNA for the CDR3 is TGCAGCGTTGAAGACCCCGATGCCCACTACGAGCAGTACTTC.